This TCR beta chain was recovered during a study of blood T cell repertoires in COVID-19. Original analysis: Amplification of reference gene primers provided the estimated nucleated cell counts. Sequencing was performed with immunoSEQ multiplex PCR; in TCRdb, only in-frame clones are kept and a portion is missing. Clone size and the V and J calls come from that table; the DNA yielded D and trimming. This sample has approximately 65,000 clones, with just over 70% found just once. The CDR3 length is 16 residues. The V gene lost 4 bases and the J gene lost 6 bases, with 19 bases spanning the gap. The germline V gene has CDR1 SGHTA and CDR2 FQGNSA.

The sequenced sample consisted of PBMCs or T cells enriched from blood (not recorded which). This chain joins TRBV7-2 and TRBJ1-5, with D uncertain. The clonotype originates from a woman in her fifties or sixties who had been exposed to COVID-19. The CDR3 nucleotides read TGTGCCAGCAGCTCCAGCGGGCGCGCGTATAGTCAGCCCCAGCATTTT. Translation gives CASSSSGRAYSQPQHF. The full variable domain, completed using reference TRBV7-2 and TRBJ1-5, is GAGVSQSPSNKVTEKGKDVELRCDPISGHTALYWYRQSLGQGLEFLIYFQGNSAPDKSGLPSDRFSAERTGGSVSTLTIQRTQQEDSAVYLCASSSSGRAYSQPQHFGDGTRLSIL.